This TCR beta chain was documented in a study of blood T cell repertoires in COVID-19. Overall study: COVID-19 samples collected from the United States, Italy and Spain covered acute and convalescent phases. Sample material is recorded as cDNA or gDNA derived from T cells, B-cell-depleted T cells, or PBMCs.

Allocation to cohorts depended on clinical history reported by the participants. With V trimmed by 2 bases and J by 8 bases, 5 bases remained unmatched. The V gene's germline CDR1 is MNHNY and CDR2 SVGAGI (reference sequence). This CDR3 is built from 15 residues. In the source study's methods: Researchers report that nucleated cell counts were estimated from reference gene primer amplification. The assay was immunoSEQ multiplex PCR, and TCRdb's table has in-frame clones only and misses some. The V and J calls and the clone size are those of that table, but D and trimming were determined from the DNA. Of around 380,000 clones listed, about 90% are singletons.

The chain links TRBV6-6 to TRBJ1-5, with 11 bases that match TRBD1. The TCR was taken from a man under 40 who had recovered from COVID-19. Sequencing used PBMCs or T cells enriched from blood (not recorded which). CDR3 region: CASSYERDRGEPQHF. The CDR3 region has the DNA TGTGCCAGCAGTTACGAGAGGGACAGGGGGGAGCCCCAGCATTTT.